Below are 19 T cell receptor beta chains sequenced from a single sample in a study of graft-versus-host responses after intestinal transplantation. Intraepithelial and lamina propria lymphocytes were released after the graft tissue was processed. The assay was immunoSEQ multiplex PCR, and TCRdb's table has in-frame clones only and misses some. The data contain some 1,800 clones, around nine tenths of them singletons. The starting material was ileum tissue, obtained about 350 days after intestinal transplantation. The receptors originated from a human patient who received an intestinal transplant, so some T cells may come from the graft donor.

The J gene is TRBJ1-5, the V gene TRBV5-8, with a possible D match to TRBD1 (5 bases). Germline CDR1 SGHTS, CDR2 YDEGEE. V lost 0 bases and J lost 7, with 8 bases in between. The CDR3 contains 13 residues. The CDR3 protein is CASSLAGHQPQHF. The CDR3 DNA follows: TGTGCCAGCAGCTTGGCAGGGCACCAGCCCCAGCATTTT. The full variable domain, completed using reference TRBV5-8 and TRBJ1-5, is EAGVTQSPTHLIKTRGQQATLRCSPISGHTSVYWYQQALGLGLQFLLWYDEGEERNRGNFPPRFSGRQFPNYSSELNVNALELEDSALYLCASSLAGHQPQHFGDGTRLSIL.

The rearrangement uses TRBV4-3 and TRBJ2-1; D is unclear. This CDR3 has 13 amino acids. The germline V and J ends were trimmed by 0 bases and 7 bases, with 7 bases remaining between them. The V gene's germline CDR1 is LGHNA and CDR2 YSLEER. CDR3 residues: CASSQDYENEQFF. In nucleotides, the CDR3 is TGCGCCAGCAGCCAAGATTACGAGAATGAGCAGTTCTTC.

The gene calls are TRBV9 and TRBJ2-1; 8 bases line up with TRBD2. V was pared by 2 bases and J by 7 bases, with 11 bases of the junction left unmatched. The germline CDR1 and CDR2 sequences are SGDLS and YYNGEE. The CDR3 has 16 residues. The CDR3 coding sequence is TGTGCCAGCAGCGTGTGGCAGGGCGGGGGGAGGAATGAGCAGTTCTTC. Protein: CASSVWQGGGRNEQFF.

This chain uses TRBV4-2 with TRBJ2-2; 8 bases align to TRBD2. CDR1 is LGHNA and CDR2 is YNFKEQ in the germline V gene. The CDR3 extends over 14 amino acids. The V gene end was trimmed by 3 bases and the J gene end by 3 bases; junction bases not matched to a gene: 0. CDR3: CASSQGLDTGELFF. The CDR3 DNA follows: TGTGCCAGCAGCCAGGGACTAGACACCGGGGAGCTGTTTTTT.

This clone has more than one count but fewer than ten. The V gene is TRBV7-2, the J gene TRBJ1-1; D perhaps matches TRBD1 (5 bases). CDR3 length: 12 residues. With 5 bases removed from V and 7 bases from J, the gap between germline ends came to 11 bases. Germline V gene sequence: CDR1 SGHTA, CDR2 FQGNSA. The CDR3 DNA reads TGTGCCAGCAGCGGTAGGGGTATTGAAGCTTTCTTT. Translating it yields CASSGRGIEAFF.

The rearrangement joins TRBV5-8 to TRBJ1-1; D perhaps matches TRBD1 (5 bases). The CDR3 runs 13 residues. V was cut by 8 bases and J by 1 base, with 12 bases left in between. Germline V lookup: CDR1 SGHTS, CDR2 YDEGEE. CDR3 region: CARRGEKNTEAFF. CDR3 nucleotides: TGTGCCAGAAGGGGTGAGAAGAACACTGAAGCTTTCTTT.

The genes are TRBV9 and TRBJ2-3; TRBD2 aligns across 11 bases. The germline gives CDR1 SGDLS, CDR2 YYNGEE. V was pared by 0 bases and J by 3 bases, with 3 bases of the junction left unmatched. The CDR3 covers 16 residues. CDR3 region: CASSVVSGGATDTQYF. CDR3 nucleotides: TGTGCCAGCAGCGTAGTTAGCGGGGGGGCAACAGATACGCAGTATTTT.

The rearrangement links TRBV15 to TRBJ2-2; possibly TRBD2 for D (5 bases). The V end lost 0 bases, the J end lost 6 bases, and 11 bases lay between the germline ends. The V gene's germline CDR1 is LNHNV and CDR2 YYDKDF (reference sequence). The CDR3 is made up of 15 amino acids. This CDR3 is CATSREASPAGELFF. DNA of the CDR3: TGTGCCACCAGCAGAGAGGCTAGCCCGGCCGGGGAGCTGTTTTTT. Full variable domain (missing parts from reference TRBV15 and TRBJ2-2): DAMVIQNPRYQVTQFGKPVTLSCSQTLNHNVMYWYQQKSSQAPKLLFHYYDKDFNNEADTPDNFQSRRPNTSFCFLDIRSPGLGDTAMYLCATSREASPAGELFFGEGSRLTVL.

V usage is TRBV6-5 and J usage is TRBJ2-7; D is undetermined. Germline loops: CDR1 MNHEY, CDR2 SVGAGI. CDR3 size: 14 residues. Trimming stripped 5 bases from V and 1 base from J, with 12 bases between. The CDR3 sequence: CASSEGWQSYEQYF. CDR3 DNA: TGTGCCAGCAGTGAAGGTTGGCAGTCCTACGAGCAGTACTTC.

This clone has only one observation. V and J are TRBV11-2 and TRBJ2-5; TRBD1 agrees at 7 bases. The CDR3 loop spans 13 amino acids. Trimming took 5 bases from V and 2 from J; bases not matched to a gene: 2. The germline V gene encodes CDR1 SGHAT and CDR2 FQNNGV. The CDR3 DNA follows: TGTGCCAGCAGCCCACAGGGGCAAGAGACCCAGTACTTC. Translated, it gives CASSPQGQETQYF. Full variable domain (outside the CDR3, taken from reference TRBV11-2 and TRBJ2-5): EAGVAQSPRYKIIEKRQSVAFWCNPISGHATLYWYQQILGQGPKLLIQFQNNGVVDDSQLPKDRFSAERLKGVDSTLKIQPAKLEDSAVYLCASSPQGQETQYFGPGTRLLVL.

The chain couples TRBV10-2 to TRBJ2-7; 7 positions match TRBD2. V was pared by 6 bases and J by 3 bases, with 20 bases of the junction left unmatched. This CDR3 contains 18 residues. From germline, CDR1 is WSHSY and CDR2 SAAADI. CDR3: CASREGDYLFFSGYEQYF. The CDR3 DNA is TGCGCCAGCAGGGAAGGGGACTACCTTTTTTTTAGCGGCTACGAGCAGTACTTC.

V and J are TRBV2 and TRBJ2-2; a weak D match, TRBD2 (6 bases). Trimming cost V 1 base and J 5 bases, with 20 bases left between them. The germline V gene has CDR1 SNHLY and CDR2 FYNNEI. This CDR3 has 18 residues. CDR3 region: CASSEGAGGRGCTGELFF. The CDR3, as DNA: TGTGCCAGCAGTGAAGGAGCCGGCGGGCGGGGCTGTACCGGGGAGCTGTTTTTT.

J is TRBJ1-5 and V is TRBV6-1; D not resolved. Trimming removed 1 base at V and 1 base at J, with 17 bases between. Germline V gene sequence: CDR1 MNHNS, CDR2 SASEGT. The CDR3 has 18 residues. The CDR3 region is CASSEGRADVLSNQPQHF. In nucleotides, the CDR3 is TGTGCCAGCAGTGAAGGGAGAGCGGACGTATTGAGCAATCAGCCCCAGCATTTT.

The V gene is TRBV13, the J gene TRBJ2-1; D may be TRBD1 or TRBD2 (5 bases each). V gave up 8 bases and J gave up 6 bases, with 20 bases separating them. There are 15 residues in the CDR3. Per the germline V gene, CDR1 is PRHDT and CDR2 is FYEKMQ (reference sequence). Here the CDR3 reads CASELSGRGRNEQFF. CDR3 bases: TGTGCCAGCGAGCTCTCGGGACGCGGCCGCAATGAGCAGTTCTTC.

V usage is TRBV7-3 and J usage is TRBJ1-2; 11 bases are shared with TRBD1. Germline lookup yields CDR1 SGHTA and CDR2 FQGTGA. V gave up 3 bases and J gave up 0 bases; unmatched junction bases: 15. CDR3 size: 20 residues. The CDR3 DNA reads as TGTGCCAGCAGCTTTCCCGGGGATCGGACAGGGGGCTTTCCTAACTATGGCTACACCTTC. It codes for CASSFPGDRTGGFPNYGYTF.

The genes are TRBV6-5 and TRBJ1-4; no clear D. Per germline, CDR1 MNHEY and CDR2 SVGAGI. The CDR3 consists of 15 residues. The V and J ends lost 0 bases and 9 bases respectively, with 14 bases between them. The CDR3 spells CASSYSGRGNQKLFF. The DNA for the CDR3 is TGTGCCAGCAGTTACTCTGGTCGGGGAAATCAAAAACTGTTTTTT.

CDR3 sequence (DNA): TGTGCCAGTAGTCCGGGGCAGGGGCTCACTGAAGCTTTCTTT. Translating gives CASSPGQGLTEAFF. The chain has TRBV19 and TRBJ1-1, with D possibly being TRBD1 (6 bases). The CDR3 extends over 14 amino acids. Germline CDR1 and CDR2: LNHDA and SQIVND (reference sequence). V was trimmed by 5 bases and J by 4 bases, leaving 14 bases between them.

The chain is built from TRBV6-6 and TRBJ1-2; no clear D. Germline V gene data show CDR1 as MNHNY and CDR2 as SVGAGI (reference sequence). The CDR3 is 13 residues long. V was shortened by 3 bases and J by 5 bases, with 10 bases between the two germline ends. Here the CDR3 DNA reads TGTGCCAGCAGTTATGGCCAGTCTTATGGCTACACCTTC. As protein: CASSYGQSYGYTF.

The V call is TRBV11-2, the J call TRBJ1-5; D gene unclear. The CDR3 contains 14 residues. Germline CDR1 and CDR2: SGHAT and FQNNGV. Trimming shortened V by 0 bases and J by 11 bases, and 14 bases separated the two germline ends. CDR3 in amino acids: CASSLDLRGGSQHF. Here the CDR3 DNA reads TGTGCCAGCAGCTTAGATCTGAGAGGAGGGTCCCAGCATTTT.